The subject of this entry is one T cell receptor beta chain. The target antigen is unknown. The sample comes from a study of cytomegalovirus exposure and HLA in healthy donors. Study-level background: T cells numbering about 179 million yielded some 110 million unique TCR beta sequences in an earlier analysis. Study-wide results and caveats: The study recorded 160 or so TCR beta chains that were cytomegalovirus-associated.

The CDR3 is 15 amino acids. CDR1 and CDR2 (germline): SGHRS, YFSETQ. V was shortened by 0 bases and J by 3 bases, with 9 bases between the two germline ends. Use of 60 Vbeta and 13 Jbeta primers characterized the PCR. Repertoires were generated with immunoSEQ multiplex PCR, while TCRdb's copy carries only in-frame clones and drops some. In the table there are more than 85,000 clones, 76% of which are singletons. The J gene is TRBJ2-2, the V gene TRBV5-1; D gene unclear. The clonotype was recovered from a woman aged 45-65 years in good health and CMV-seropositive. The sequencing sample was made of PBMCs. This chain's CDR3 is CASSLVGGDTGELFF. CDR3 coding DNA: TGCGCCAGCAGCTTGGTGGGTGGAGACACCGGGGAGCTGTTTTTT.